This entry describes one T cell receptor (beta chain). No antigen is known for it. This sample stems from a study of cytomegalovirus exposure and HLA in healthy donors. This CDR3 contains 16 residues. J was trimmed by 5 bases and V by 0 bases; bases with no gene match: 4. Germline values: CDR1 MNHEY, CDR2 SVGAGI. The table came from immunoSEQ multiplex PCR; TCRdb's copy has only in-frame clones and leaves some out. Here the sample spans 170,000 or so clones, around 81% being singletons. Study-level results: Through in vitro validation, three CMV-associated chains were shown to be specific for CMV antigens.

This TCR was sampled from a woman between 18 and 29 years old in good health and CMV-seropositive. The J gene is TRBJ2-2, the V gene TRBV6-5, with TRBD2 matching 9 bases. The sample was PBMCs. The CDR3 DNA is TGTGCCAGCAGTTACTCTGCGGGGGGGCTTACCGGGGAGCTGTTTTTT. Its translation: CASSYSAGGLTGELFF.